These 3 T cell receptor beta chains originate from one sample sequenced in a study of control samples from healthy donors and cancer patients. Assay: immunoSEQ multiplex PCR; the TCRdb copy retains only in-frame clones and omits some. This sample has 150,000 to 200,000 clones, with more than 90% found just once. The sample consisted of blood. The receptors here all came from a woman between 35 and 50 years old in good health.

V gene TRBV11-2 combines with J gene TRBJ2-1; 8 bases are shared with TRBD2. In germline, CDR1 is SGHAT, CDR2 FQNNGV. Trimming at V came to 4 bases and at J to 10 bases, leaving 21 bases not matched to a gene. This CDR3 contains 18 residues. The CDR3: CASSSIRVAGPPGGEQFF. The CDR3 DNA is TGTGCCAGCAGCTCAATTCGGGTAGCGGGGCCCCCGGGCGGAGAGCAGTTCTTC.

This clone was counted a single time. The chain uses TRBV6-5 and TRBJ2-3; 7 bases are a match to TRBD1. The V gene's germline CDR1 is MNHEY and CDR2 SVGAGI. V shed 6 bases and J 5 bases; nucleotides not matched to a gene: 5. The CDR3 runs to 13 residues. The CDR3 protein is CASRKGAEDTQYF. The CDR3 nucleotides are TGTGCCAGCAGAAAGGGGGCTGAAGATACGCAGTATTTT.

This chain connects TRBV7-3 to TRBJ1-1; unclear D gene. The CDR3 covers 13 residues. The V end was cut by 5 bases, the J end by 7 bases, with 14 bases between. Germline CDR1 reads SGHTA; CDR2 reads FQGTGA. The CDR3: CASSPGLGGEAFF. The DNA of the CDR3 is TGTGCCAGCAGCCCAGGCCTCGGAGGTGAAGCTTTCTTT.